The TCR beta chain described here comes from a study of spatial heterogeneity in lung cancer. Study-level information: In the raw reads, each unique TCR and UMI combination was present more than ten times on average.

The study, taken as a whole, reports: Ubiquitous expanded tumor TCRs appeared in blood more at resection than follow-up.

This CDR3 is 15 amino acids long. The germline CDR1 and CDR2 sequences are SGDLS and YYNGEE. V was pared by 2 bases and J by 4 bases, with 4 bases of the junction left unmatched. Time point: sample taken at primary tumor resection. The donors, around 72 patients with untreated early-stage non-small cell lung cancer, provided the samples. The study sequenced unsorted whole RNA from tumor, nontumor lung or frozen PBMC. TCRdb processed the 5' RACE reads anew with MiXCR; each CDR3 protein has one entry. Here the sample spans approximately 92,000 distinct CDR3 sequences, over 9.5% being singletons. A few counts support this clonotype. The target antigen is unknown.

This chain uses TRBV9 with TRBJ2-2; 8 nucleotides line up with TRBD2. The TCR comes from a male donor with early-stage non-small cell lung cancer. The input for sequencing was PBMCs, taken at surgery. CDR3 DNA: TGTGCCAGCAGCGTGCAGCGGGAGACCACCGGGGAGCTGTTTTTT. This codes for CASSVQRETTGELFF. Variable domain in full (rest from reference TRBV9 and TRBJ2-2): DSGVTQTPKHLITATGQRVTLRCSPRSGDLSVYWYQQSLDQGLQFLIQYYNGEERAKGNILERFSAQQFPDLHSELNLSSLELGDSALYFCASSVQRETTGELFFGEGSRLTVL.